Presented here are 19 T cell receptor beta chains from one specimen sequenced in a study of T cells in Graves' hyperthyroidism and ophthalmopathy. Amplification of TCR beta CDR3 regions was performed using RNA transcripts as template. The HTBI primer set served for first-round RT-PCR of the TCR CDR3. Via MiXCR, TCRdb re-called the multiplex PCR reads, giving one row per CDR3 protein. The sample has approximately 600,000 distinct CDR3 sequences; around 20% are singletons. Specimen: blood. Receptors originate from a man aged 25-45 years with Graves' ophthalmopathy.

This sequence joins TRBV28 and TRBJ2-1; D ambiguous. This CDR3 is 12 amino acids long. Trimming took off 5 bases at V and 16 bases at J, with 18 bases between the two ends. Per the germline V gene, CDR1 is MDHEN and CDR2 is SYDVKM. The CDR3 protein is CASSVETTGAFF. CDR3 bases: TGTGCCAGCAGTGTCGAAACGACGGGTGCTTTCTTC.

A few counts support this clonotype. The chain recombines TRBV7-6 with TRBJ1-3; the D is unclear. CDR1 and CDR2 from the germline V gene are SGHVS and FNYEAQ. V lost 5 bases to trimming and J lost 2 bases, with 7 bases between them. The CDR3 is 13 amino acids. In nucleotides, the CDR3 is TGTGCCAGCAGCACCCACGCTGGAAACACCATATATTTT. It translates to CASSTHAGNTIYF.

The rearrangement uses TRBV4-1 and TRBJ2-1; D possibly corresponds to TRBD1 (6 bases). V was clipped by 0 bases and J by 6 bases, with 15 bases between them. There are 16 residues in the CDR3. CDR1 is MGHRA, CDR2 YSYEKL, per germline. CDR3 sequence: CASSQDRARGVNEQFF. As DNA, the CDR3 is TGCGCCAGCAGCCAAGATCGAGCCAGGGGAGTCAATGAGCAGTTCTTC.

This clonotype was counted between two and nine times. The genes are TRBV4-2 and TRBJ2-7, with D possibly TRBD2 on 6 matching bases. The CDR3 sequence is 15 residues long. V gave up 4 bases and J gave up 4 bases, with 17 bases separating them. CDR1 is LGHNA and CDR2 is YNFKEQ in the germline V gene. CDR3 sequence reads: CASSLDPRGGYEQYF. The CDR3 DNA reads TGTGCCAGCAGCCTAGACCCCCGGGGAGGTTACGAGCAGTACTTC.

The chain carries TRBV7-9 and TRBJ2-2, with no clear D. This CDR3 has 14 residues. Germline CDR1 SEHNR, CDR2 FQNEAQ (reference sequence). V shed 5 bases and J shed 3 bases, with 10 bases lying between them. As DNA, the CDR3 is TGTGCCAGCAGCCACCAACGGTACACCGGGGAGCTGTTTTTT. It codes for CASSHQRYTGELFF.

This clonotype was observed a few times. The chain links TRBV28 to TRBJ2-1; TRBD2 aligns across 8 bases. Germline V gene data show CDR1 as MDHEN and CDR2 as SYDVKM. V trimming: 5 bases; J trimming: 4 bases; junction bases outside the gene matches: 10. The CDR3 loop spans 16 amino acids. CDR3 region: CASSLGRAQGYNEQFF. CDR3 nucleotide sequence: TGTGCCAGCAGTCTCGGGAGGGCCCAGGGGTACAATGAGCAGTTCTTC.

This clonotype was seen ten or more times. The chain's CDR3 is CASSFRSDGPRGAEAFF. CDR3 nucleotides: TGTGCCAGCAGTTTTCGGTCCGACGGTCCCAGGGGGGCTGAAGCTTTCTTT. The chain is built from TRBV28 and TRBJ1-1; the match to TRBD1 covers 7 bases. CDR1 and CDR2 from the germline V gene are MDHEN and SYDVKM. The CDR3 contains 17 residues. V was clipped by 3 bases and J by 6 bases; unmatched bases: 16.

This CDR3 is CASSLARAGSYNEQFF. The CDR3 coding sequence is TGTGCCAGCAGCTTAGCGAGAGCGGGGTCCTACAATGAGCAGTTCTTC. The chain employs TRBV7-6 and TRBJ2-1, with 7 nucleotides matching TRBD2. The CDR3 is 16 residues long. Trimming took 0 bases from V and 1 from J; bases not matched to a gene: 3. Germline V gene lookup returns CDR1 SGHVS and CDR2 FNYEAQ.

The table lists this clonotype with a few counts. The chain links TRBV20-1 to TRBJ2-7; 11 bases are a match to TRBD2. With V trimmed by 1 base and J by 5 bases, 7 bases remained unmatched. Germline V gene data show CDR1 as DFQATT and CDR2 as SNEGSKA (reference sequence). This CDR3 is 15 amino acids long. Here the CDR3 reads CSARATLLAGDEQYF. CDR3 bases: TGCAGTGCTAGAGCAACCCTACTAGCGGGAGACGAGCAGTACTTC.

The chain has TRBV7-2 and TRBJ1-4; possibly TRBD1 for D (5 bases). The germline CDR1 and CDR2 sequences are SGHTA and FQGNSA. The CDR3 is 13 residues long. Trimming stripped 4 bases from V and 7 bases from J, with 10 bases between. CDR3 sequence: CASSSGLGEKLFF. CDR3 nucleotide sequence: TGTGCCAGCAGCTCAGGGCTAGGTGAAAAACTGTTTTTT.

The chain recombines TRBV5-6 with TRBJ1-1; no clear D gene. Trimming pared 2 bases from V and 7 bases from J, leaving 9 bases between. The CDR3 totals 12 residues. The germline V gene encodes CDR1 SGHDT and CDR2 YYEEEE. The CDR3 DNA sequence: TGTGCCAGCAGCTTAGGTCGCATTGAAGCTTTCTTT. Amino acids: CASSLGRIEAFF.

This clonotype was detected a few times. The gene calls are TRBV27 and TRBJ2-7, with D possibly being TRBD2 (6 bases). Per germline, CDR1 MNHEY and CDR2 SMNVEV (reference sequence). The CDR3 extends over 12 amino acids. The CDR3, as DNA: TGTGCTTCCGGGATGGCGGGGTACGAGCAGTACTTC. Protein product: CASGMAGYEQYF.

This clonotype was detected ten times or more. The chain recombines TRBV5-1 with TRBJ1-4; D is unclear. This CDR3 comprises 15 residues. Germline CDR1 and CDR2: SGHRS and YFSETQ. The V end was cut by 4 bases, the J end by 0 bases, with 10 bases between. CDR3 sequence (DNA): TGCGCCAGCAGCCCACGCGGTGCAACTAATGAAAAACTGTTTTTT. Translating gives CASSPRGATNEKLFF.

The chain combines TRBV19 with TRBJ1-4; D remains unclear. The CDR3 consists of 15 residues. The germline gives CDR1 LNHDA, CDR2 SQIVND (reference sequence). With 5 bases removed from V and 0 bases from J, the gap between germline ends came to 10 bases. The CDR3 region has the DNA TGTGCCAGTAGTTTCGGCTATGCAACTAATGAAAAACTGTTTTTT. Translation: CASSFGYATNEKLFF.

This chain joins TRBV4-1 and TRBJ2-3; 9 bases agree with TRBD2. Germline CDR1 is MGHRA and CDR2 is YSYEKL. The CDR3 has 18 residues. Trimming at V came to 3 bases and at J to 3 bases, leaving 13 bases not matched to a gene. CDR3 in DNA: TGCGCCAGCAGCCAGGAGAGGACTAGCGTGGATTCAACAGATACGCAGTATTTT. The encoded protein is CASSQERTSVDSTDTQYF.

A few counts support this clonotype. V is TRBV20-1 and J is TRBJ1-4; D is perhaps TRBD1 (5 bases). The CDR3 sequence is 15 residues long. Trimming cost V 3 bases and J 0 bases, with 11 bases left between them. Germline V gives CDR1 DFQATT, CDR2 SNEGSKA (reference sequence). The CDR3 bases are TGCAGTGCTAGCTTCAGGGCCTCAACTAATGAAAAACTGTTTTTT. Encoded protein: CSASFRASTNEKLFF.

The CDR3 coding sequence is TGTGCCAGCAGCCAAGGCGGGACAGGGAATGGCTACACCTTC. Protein: CASSQGGTGNGYTF. V and J are TRBV3-1 and TRBJ1-2; 9 nucleotides line up with TRBD1. The V and J ends lost 1 base and 6 bases, in that order; junction bases with no gene match: 3. Germline CDR1 reads LGHDT; CDR2 reads YNNKEL (reference sequence). The CDR3 sequence is 14 residues long.

This chain joins TRBV20-1 and TRBJ2-5; 12 bases align to TRBD1. The germline V gene encodes CDR1 DFQATT and CDR2 SNEGSKA (reference sequence). CDR3 length: 17 amino acids. Unmatched junction bases numbered 15, after V lost 3 bases and J lost 7 bases. The CDR3 DNA follows: TGCAGTGCTAGGGGGACAGGGGGCGCGAACTTTCTAGGGACCCAGTACTTC. Translation gives CSARGTGGANFLGTQYF.

This rearrangement joins TRBV6-1 to TRBJ2-7; TRBD1 matches 8 bases. The CDR3 runs 16 residues. V lost 5 bases and J lost 4; bases outside the gene matches: 13. CDR1 and CDR2 (germline): MNHNS, SASEGT. This chain's CDR3 is CASSRPSRTGNYEQYF. In DNA, the CDR3 is TGTGCCAGCAGTAGACCCTCGCGGACAGGGAATTACGAGCAGTACTTC.